The 8 T cell receptor beta chains in this list originate from one sample, sequenced in a study of T cell responses to AZD1222 COVID-19 vaccine. Some clones are missing from TCRdb's copy, which holds only in-frame ones; the method was immunoSEQ multiplex PCR. Altogether roughly 120,000 clones are present, over 75% being singletons, with the ten largest covering roughly 3.9%. The sample in question was peripheral blood, obtained on day 0 of MenACWY control vaccination. All receptors derive from an adult in good health.

The gene calls are TRBV14 and TRBJ2-3, with TRBD2 matching over 8 bases. The CDR3 runs 17 residues. J lost 4 bases, V lost 1 base, and 10 bases had no gene match. CDR1 SGHDN and CDR2 FVKESK come from the germline V gene. Here the CDR3 reads CASSQAVVAGFADTQYF. The CDR3 nucleotides read TGTGCCAGCAGCCAAGCCGTAGTAGCGGGGTTTGCAGATACGCAGTATTTT.

The J gene is TRBJ1-6, the V gene TRBV6-5; the D gene is possibly TRBD1 (5 bases). V gave up 5 bases and J gave up 10 bases, with 15 bases separating them. Looked up from germline, CDR1 is MNHEY and CDR2 is SVGAGI. The CDR3 contains 14 residues. CDR3 coding DNA: TGTGCCAGCAGTCCCAGGGAGGTGAAATCACCCCTCCACTTT. Protein product: CASSPREVKSPLHF.

This clone was detected only once. The genes are TRBV7-8 and TRBJ1-2, with TRBD1 matching 7 bases. The CDR3 runs 14 residues. Germline CDR1 SGHVS, CDR2 FQNEAQ. V lost 5 bases to trimming and J lost 2 bases; unmatched junction nucleotides: 5. CDR3 DNA: TGTGCCAGCAGCCCCGAGGGACAGAACTATGGCTACACCTTC. It translates to CASSPEGQNYGYTF.

CDR3 sequence: CASSIGYIGNEQFF. The CDR3 bases are TGTGCCAGTAGTATTGGTTATATCGGGAATGAGCAGTTCTTC. J is TRBJ2-1 and V is TRBV19, with D hard to call. The CDR3 covers 14 residues. Germline V gene data show CDR1 as LNHDA and CDR2 as SQIVND (reference sequence). The germline V and J ends were trimmed by 3 bases and 7 bases, with 13 bases remaining between them. Using reference TRBV19 and TRBJ2-1 for the parts outside the CDR3, the full variable domain is DGGITQSPKYLFRKEGQNVTLSCEQNLNHDAMYWYRQDPGQGLRLIYYSQIVNDFQKGDIAEGYSVSREKKESFPLTVTSAQKNPTAFYLCASSIGYIGNEQFFGPGTRLTVL.

The genes are TRBV30 and TRBJ1-5; D might be TRBD1 (5 bases). V was pared by 5 bases and J by 4 bases, with 18 bases between. The CDR3 covers 15 residues. CDR1 is GTSNPN and CDR2 is SVGIG in the germline V gene (reference sequence). This chain's CDR3 is CAWQGLGPRNQPQHF. The CDR3, as DNA: TGTGCCTGGCAGGGTCTAGGTCCGAGGAATCAGCCCCAGCATTTT.

This chain links TRBV12-5 with TRBJ2-1; TRBD2 matches at 7 bases. This CDR3 comprises 14 residues. J was trimmed by 3 bases and V by 4 bases; bases with no gene match: 3. The germline gives CDR1 LGHNT, CDR2 FRNRAP. The DNA of the CDR3 is TGTGCTAGTGGTTCTGGGAGGGGCTACAATGAGCAGTTCTTC. Translating it yields CASGSGRGYNEQFF.

The rearrangement joins TRBV7-3 to TRBJ2-7; the D gene is possibly TRBD1 (6 bases). The CDR3 length is 13 residues. V was shortened by 2 bases and J by 6 bases, with 11 bases between the two germline ends. Germline CDR1 and CDR2: SGHTA and FQGTGA. The DNA for the CDR3 is TGTGCCAGCAGCTTACAGGGGTTCAGCGAGCAGTACTTC. It codes for CASSLQGFSEQYF. The whole variable domain, filled in from reference TRBV7-3 and TRBJ2-7, reads GAGVSQTPSNKVTEKGKYVELRCDPISGHTALYWYRQSLGQGPEFLIYFQGTGAADDSGLPNDRFFAVRPEGSVSTLKIQRTERGDSAVYLCASSLQGFSEQYFGPGTRLTVT.

This chain links TRBV7-9 with TRBJ1-4; tentatively, D is TRBD1 (6 bases). The CDR3 totals 14 residues. The V gene lost 3 bases and the J gene lost 4 bases, with 9 bases spanning the gap. The germline gives CDR1 SEHNR, CDR2 FQNEAQ (reference sequence). The DNA for the CDR3 is TGTGCCAGCAGCTTCTGGACAGATAATGAAAAACTGTTTTTT. The encoded protein is CASSFWTDNEKLFF.